A selection of T cell receptor beta chains follows, all from one sample in a study of blood T cell repertoires in COVID-19. Clones were read by immunoSEQ multiplex PCR, and TCRdb kept only the in-frame ones, dropping some. The table has a few hundred thousand clones, roughly 85% seen once. Source material: PBMCs or T cells enriched from blood (not recorded which). These receptors all come from a woman aged 25-40 years who had recovered from COVID-19. The CDR3 runs from the conserved cysteine through the conserved F or W. A D gene is named only where the DNA matches it firmly. Clone size is given for some rows only: seen once, a few or many times, or a class if the clone is expanded.

d_call: TRBD2
j_call: TRBJ2-2
clone_size: -
v_call: TRBV27
cdr3_aa: CASSLVGLAGGPSTGELFF
cdr3_nt: TGTGCCAGCAGTTTAGTCGGACTAGCGGGGGGGCCCAGCACCGGGGAGCTGTTTTTT

d_call: -
j_call: TRBJ2-7
clone_size: -
v_call: TRBV3-1/TRBV3-2
cdr3_aa: CASSQVNYEQYF
cdr3_nt: TGTGCCAGCAGCCAAGTCAACTACGAGCAGTACTTC

d_call: -
j_call: TRBJ1-4
clone_size: -
v_call: TRBV12-5
cdr3_aa: CASTRGTNEKLFF
cdr3_nt: TGTGCTAGTACCAGGGGAACTAATGAAAAACTGTTTTTT

d_call: -
j_call: TRBJ1-6
clone_size: -
v_call: TRBV27
cdr3_aa: CASSRSWNSPLHF
cdr3_nt: TGTGCCAGCAGCCGGAGTTGGAATTCACCCCTCCACTTT

d_call: TRBD1
j_call: TRBJ1-2
clone_size: -
v_call: TRBV29-1
cdr3_aa: CSVGQGPGYGYTF
cdr3_nt: TGCAGCGTCGGACAGGGGCCCGGTTATGGCTACACCTTC

d_call: -
j_call: TRBJ1-1
clone_size: -
v_call: TRBV30
cdr3_aa: CAWSVLAEAFF
cdr3_nt: TGTGCCTGGAGTGTTTTGGCCGAAGCTTTCTTT

d_call: TRBD2
j_call: TRBJ2-5
clone_size: -
v_call: TRBV18
cdr3_aa: CASSGSRGGEETQYF
cdr3_nt: TGTGCCAGCTCAGGATCGCGGGGGGGCGAGGAGACCCAGTACTTC

d_call: TRBD1
j_call: TRBJ1-1
clone_size: -
v_call: TRBV2
cdr3_aa: CASRLTGGRTEAFF
cdr3_nt: TGTGCCAGCAGACTGACAGGGGGGAGAACTGAAGCTTTCTTT

d_call: -
j_call: TRBJ1-5
clone_size: few
v_call: TRBV27
cdr3_aa: CASSLGANQPQHF
cdr3_nt: TGTGCCAGCAGTTTAGGGGCCAATCAGCCCCAGCATTTT

d_call: -
j_call: TRBJ2-1
clone_size: -
v_call: TRBV29-1
cdr3_aa: CSGAAPPLAEQFF
cdr3_nt: TGCAGCGGTGCGGCTCCGCCCCTCGCTGAGCAGTTCTTC

d_call: -
j_call: TRBJ1-1
clone_size: -
v_call: TRBV18
cdr3_aa: CASSPLNLHSGVANTEAFF
cdr3_nt: TGTGCCAGCTCACCATTGAATCTACATTCGGGGGTCGCGAACACTGAAGCTTTCTTT

d_call: TRBD1
j_call: TRBJ2-2
clone_size: -
v_call: TRBV7-2
cdr3_aa: CASSPQQGVGELFF
cdr3_nt: TGTGCCAGCAGCCCACAACAGGGGGTGGGGGAGCTGTTTTTT

d_call: -
j_call: TRBJ1-5
clone_size: -
v_call: TRBV2
cdr3_aa: CASSRWVGNQPQHF
cdr3_nt: TGTGCCAGCAGCAGGTGGGTGGGCAATCAGCCCCAGCATTTT